This record covers a single TCR beta chain. Its specificity is unknown. The sample originates from a study of cytomegalovirus exposure and HLA in healthy donors. It was with 60 Vbeta and 13 Jbeta primers that the PCR ran. The data were produced by immunoSEQ multiplex PCR, yet TCRdb's version contains in-frame clones alone and is incomplete. The sample shows 100,000 or so clones, 85% of them seen only once. Donors had nominal health at sampling but likely had unrecorded immune exposures. Germline V gene data show CDR1 as MDHEN and CDR2 as SYDVKM. There are 13 residues in the CDR3. Trimming removed 4 bases from V and 3 bases from J; junction bases left unmatched: 3. Findings of the study overall: Further analysis, carried out later, found HLA-associated TCR beta chains more clonally expanded than equally common other chains. The study reported that TCR beta sequences accurately predicted HLA-A and HLA-B alleles in most subjects.

Sequenced material: PBMCs. The receptor's source is a man aged 30 to 39 in good health and CMV-seronegative. The chain carries TRBV28 and TRBJ2-7; 7 positions agree with TRBD1. The CDR3 spells CASSSGDSYEQYF. The CDR3 DNA follows: TGTGCCAGCAGTTCTGGGGACAGCTACGAGCAGTACTTC.